This TCR beta chain was identified during a study of metastatic and nonmetastatic thyroid tumors. The overall study: Where malignant and benign thyroid patients were concerned, repertoires were compared across blood and tumor or nodule tissue.

Patients had received no treatment of any kind before thyroid surgery. Study-wide results and caveats: Benign nodules were reported to have significantly lower TCR beta diversity than malignant thyroid tumors, in blood and tumor.

How the authors handled the data: The authors used CDR3 differences across clinicopathological groups to build a distant-metastasis classifier for papillary thyroid cancer. TCRdb re-called the PCR reads through MiXCR. The V and J calls were determined by TCRdb, not by the authors. The sample yields roughly 22,000 clones, 36% seen once. This clone was observed a handful of times. Its antigen is unidentified. Trimming cost V 7 bases and J 6 bases, with 15 bases left between them. This CDR3 spans 13 amino acids. CDR1 and CDR2 from the germline V gene are MNHNS and SASEGT. The TCR was taken from a male donor with papillary thyroid cancer or a benign thyroid nodule (not recorded which). Some clones in this sample may be carry-over from other donors' samples. The sample consisted of blood. The chain couples TRBV6-1 to TRBJ1-1; D ambiguous. CDR3 bases: TGTGCCAGCATCCGGGCCGAGGAGGCTGAAGCTTTCTTT. This codes for CASIRAEEAEAFF.